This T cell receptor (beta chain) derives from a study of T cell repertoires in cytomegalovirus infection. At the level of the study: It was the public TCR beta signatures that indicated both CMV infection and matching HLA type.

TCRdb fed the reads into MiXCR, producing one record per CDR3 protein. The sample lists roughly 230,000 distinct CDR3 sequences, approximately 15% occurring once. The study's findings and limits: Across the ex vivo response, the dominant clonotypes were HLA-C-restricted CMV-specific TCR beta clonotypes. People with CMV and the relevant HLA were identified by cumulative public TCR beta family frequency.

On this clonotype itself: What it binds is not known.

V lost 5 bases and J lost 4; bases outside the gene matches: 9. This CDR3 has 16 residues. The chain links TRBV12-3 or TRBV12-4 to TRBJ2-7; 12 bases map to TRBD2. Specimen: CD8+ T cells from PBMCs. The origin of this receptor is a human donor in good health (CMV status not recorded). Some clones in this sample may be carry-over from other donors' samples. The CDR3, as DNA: TGTGCCAGCAGTCCGAGGGCTAGCGGGGGGGATTACGAGCAGTACTTC. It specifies CASSPRASGGDYEQYF.